The following is a TCR beta chain sequence with its context. What it binds is not known. The assay was immunoSEQ multiplex PCR, and TCRdb's table has in-frame clones only and misses some. The repertoire consists of about 6,900 clones, with roughly three quarters occurring once and the leading ten covering around a quarter. With 0 bases removed from V and 6 bases from J, the gap between germline ends came to 22 bases. The CDR3 sequence is 18 residues long. Germline V CDR1 and CDR2: LGHNA, YNFKEQ. The data are from a study of T cells after posttransplantation cyclophosphamide. General study findings and limits: Later blood repertoires were often dominated by clones from the donor CD8+ memory compartment. Recipient CMV seropositivity and CMV reactivation strongly tracked TRB clonality.

Sample: memory CD4+ T cells sorted from blood. This clonotype originated in a woman aged 50 to 65 in good health and a related stem cell transplant donor. The chain is built from TRBV4-2 and TRBJ2-3; possibly TRBD2 for D (5 bases). The CDR3 is CASSQDPGTRGGQDTQYF. CDR3 coding DNA: TGTGCCAGCAGCCAAGACCCGGGAACTAGAGGTGGCCAGGATACGCAGTATTTT.